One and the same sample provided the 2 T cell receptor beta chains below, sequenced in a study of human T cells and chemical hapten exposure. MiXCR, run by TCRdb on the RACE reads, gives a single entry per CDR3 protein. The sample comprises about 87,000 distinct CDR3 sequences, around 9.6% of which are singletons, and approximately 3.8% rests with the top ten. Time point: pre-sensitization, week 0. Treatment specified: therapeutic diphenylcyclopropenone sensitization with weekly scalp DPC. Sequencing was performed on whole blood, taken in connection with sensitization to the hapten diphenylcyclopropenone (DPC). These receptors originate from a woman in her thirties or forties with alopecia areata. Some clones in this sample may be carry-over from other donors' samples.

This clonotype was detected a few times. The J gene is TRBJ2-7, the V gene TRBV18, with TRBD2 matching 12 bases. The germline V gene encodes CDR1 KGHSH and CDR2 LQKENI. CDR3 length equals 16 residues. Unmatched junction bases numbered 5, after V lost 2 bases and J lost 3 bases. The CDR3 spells CASSPKGLAGNYEQYF. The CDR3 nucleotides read TGTGCCAGCTCACCAAAAGGACTAGCGGGAAACTACGAGCAGTACTTC.

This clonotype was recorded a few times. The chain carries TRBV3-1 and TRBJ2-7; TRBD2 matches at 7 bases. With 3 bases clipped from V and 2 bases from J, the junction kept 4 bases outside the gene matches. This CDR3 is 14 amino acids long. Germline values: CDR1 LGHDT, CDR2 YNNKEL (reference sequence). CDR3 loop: CASSQGGNTYEQYF. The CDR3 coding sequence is TGTGCCAGCAGCCAGGGAGGGAACACCTACGAGCAGTACTTC.